This paragraph covers one T cell receptor (beta chain) sequence. The specificity of this receptor is unknown. One base away there is no much larger clone; base qualities are not given. Instrument on record: Illumina HiSeq 1500. Using fastp trimming at Q25 and MiXCR clonotype assembly, TCRdb reanalyzed the public sequencing data and kept in-frame beta chains. Rows with a matching CDR3 protein are joined into one entry that keeps the most common DNA and genes. For this sample the table gives under 500,000 distinct CDR3 sequences, of which under 45% were detected only once. The ten largest make up about 39% of the sample. The record originates from a study of T cell repertoires in cytomegalovirus infection (dated by TCRdb to about 2019). With respect to the entire study: Recently identified HLA-C-restricted CMV epitopes, whose presentation resists viral immunomodulation, were targeted by peptide stimulations together with well-studied HLA-B-restricted epitopes. Donor HLA type was relevant to the analysis, because carriage of CMV infection together with the matching HLA type was indicated by public TCR beta signatures.

For CDR1 and CDR2, the germline V gene lists SGHTA and FQGNSA. Trimming takes 5 bases from V and 9 bases from J, and the germline ends sit 23 bases apart. From its cysteine to its phenylalanine, the CDR3 spans 16 amino acids. The DNA shown is the 48-base CDR3, in frame from base 1. Beyond this particular receptor, the publication reports: Cumulative frequency of public TCR beta family members discriminated carriers of CMV infection plus the relevant HLA type in this cohort and an independent roughly 330-donor cohort. The ex vivo response was dominated by HLA-C-restricted CMV-specific TCR beta clonotypes, and the single most frequent clonotype in two of eight donors was supplied by these HLA-C-restricted clonotypes.

According to the study, the label for this sample's treatment or condition signals: in vitro stimulation with specific CMV peptide epitopes to enrich CMV-specific T cells. The input for sequencing was cultured PBMCs, taken from culture after CMV antigen stimulation. This clonotype was sampled from a human donor in good health (CMV status not recorded). Some clones in this sample may be carry-over from other donors' samples. The chain is encoded by TRBV7-2 joined to TRBJ2-1; a tentative D match to TRBD2 spans 7 bases. The DNA is TGTGCCAGCAGCCCCTGGTGGAGCGGGACAAGCTCTGAGCAGTTCTTC. This encodes CASSPWWSGTSSEQFF.